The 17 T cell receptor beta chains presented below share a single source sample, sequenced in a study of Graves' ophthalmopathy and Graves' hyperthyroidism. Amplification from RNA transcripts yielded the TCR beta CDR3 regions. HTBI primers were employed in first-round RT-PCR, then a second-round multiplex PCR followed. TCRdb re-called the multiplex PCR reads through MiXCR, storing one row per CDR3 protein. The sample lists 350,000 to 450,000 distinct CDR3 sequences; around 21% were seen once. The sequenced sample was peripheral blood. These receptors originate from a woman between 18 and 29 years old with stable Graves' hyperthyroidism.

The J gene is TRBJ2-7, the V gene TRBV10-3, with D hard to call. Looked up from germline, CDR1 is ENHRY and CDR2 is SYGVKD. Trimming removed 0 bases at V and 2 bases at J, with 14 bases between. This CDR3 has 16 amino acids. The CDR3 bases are TGTGCCATCAGTGAGTCTATTCGCAGATTTACCTACGAGCAGTACTTC. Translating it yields CAISESIRRFTYEQYF.

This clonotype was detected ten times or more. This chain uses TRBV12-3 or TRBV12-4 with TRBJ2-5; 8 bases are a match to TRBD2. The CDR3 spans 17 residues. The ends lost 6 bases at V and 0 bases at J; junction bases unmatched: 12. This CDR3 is CASSSGLARLYQETQYF. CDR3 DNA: TGTGCCAGCAGCTCAGGACTAGCCCGACTGTACCAAGAGACCCAGTACTTC.

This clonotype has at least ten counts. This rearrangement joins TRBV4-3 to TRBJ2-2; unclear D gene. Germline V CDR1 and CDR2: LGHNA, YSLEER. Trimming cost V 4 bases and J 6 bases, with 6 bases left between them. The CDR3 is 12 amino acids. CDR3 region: CASSPTAGELFF. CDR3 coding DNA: TGCGCCAGCAGCCCTACAGCCGGGGAGCTGTTTTTT.

This chain's CDR3 is CSVVWGTVSYEQYF. The CDR3, as DNA: TGCAGCGTTGTGTGGGGGACAGTCTCCTACGAGCAGTACTTC. V gene TRBV29-1 combines with J gene TRBJ2-7; 7 bases match TRBD1. The V segment lost 4 bases and the J segment 0 bases; nucleotides outside the gene matches: 6. CDR3 length equals 14 residues. Germline V lookup: CDR1 SQVTM, CDR2 ANQGSEA.

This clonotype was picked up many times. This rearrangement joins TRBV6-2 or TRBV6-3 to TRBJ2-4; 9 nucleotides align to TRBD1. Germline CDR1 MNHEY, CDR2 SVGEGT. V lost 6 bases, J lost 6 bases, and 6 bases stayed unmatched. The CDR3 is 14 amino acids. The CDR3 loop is CASREQGARNIQYF. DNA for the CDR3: TGTGCCAGCAGGGAACAGGGGGCTAGAAACATTCAGTACTTC.

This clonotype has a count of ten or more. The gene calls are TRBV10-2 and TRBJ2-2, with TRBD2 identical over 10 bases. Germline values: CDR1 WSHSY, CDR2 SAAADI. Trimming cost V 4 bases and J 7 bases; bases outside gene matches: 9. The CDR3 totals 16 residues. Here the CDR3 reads CASSAGLAEMGGELFF. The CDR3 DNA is TGCGCCAGCAGTGCTGGACTAGCGGAGATGGGCGGGGAGCTGTTTTTT.

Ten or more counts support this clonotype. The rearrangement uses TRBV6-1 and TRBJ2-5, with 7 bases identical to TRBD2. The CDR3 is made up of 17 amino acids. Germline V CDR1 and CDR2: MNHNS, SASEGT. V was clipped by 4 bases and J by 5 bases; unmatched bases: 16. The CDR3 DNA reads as TGTGCCAGCAGTGCAACCGGGACTAATCATTTATTGGAGACCCAGTACTTC. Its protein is CASSATGTNHLLETQYF.

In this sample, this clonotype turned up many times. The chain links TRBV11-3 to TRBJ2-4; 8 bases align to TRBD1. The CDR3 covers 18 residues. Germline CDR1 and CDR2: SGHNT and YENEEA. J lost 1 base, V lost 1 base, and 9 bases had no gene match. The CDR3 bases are TGTGCCAGCAGCTTAGGATTTCAGGGGGCTGGGGCCAAAAACATTCAGTACTTC. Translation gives CASSLGFQGAGAKNIQYF. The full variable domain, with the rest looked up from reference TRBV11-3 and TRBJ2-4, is EAGVVQSPRYKIIEKKQPVAFWCNPISGHNTLYWYLQNLGQGPELLIRYENEEAVDDSQLPKDRFSAERLKGVDSTLKIQPAELGDSAVYLCASSLGFQGAGAKNIQYFGAGTRLSVL.

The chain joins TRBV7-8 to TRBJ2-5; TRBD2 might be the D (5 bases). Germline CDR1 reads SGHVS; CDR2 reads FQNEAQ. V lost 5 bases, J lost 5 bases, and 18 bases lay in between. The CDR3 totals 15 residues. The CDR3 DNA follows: TGTGCCAGCAGCCAGACCTTGAGAGGGTTGGAGACCCAGTACTTC. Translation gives CASSQTLRGLETQYF.

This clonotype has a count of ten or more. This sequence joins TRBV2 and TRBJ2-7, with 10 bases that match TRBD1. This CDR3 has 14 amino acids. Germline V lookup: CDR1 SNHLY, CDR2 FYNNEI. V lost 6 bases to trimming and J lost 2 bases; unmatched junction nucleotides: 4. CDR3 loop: CASRSGTGAYEQYF. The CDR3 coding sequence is TGTGCCAGCAGATCCGGGACAGGGGCCTACGAGCAGTACTTC. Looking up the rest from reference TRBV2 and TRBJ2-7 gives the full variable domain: EPEVTQTPSHQVTQMGQEVILRCVPISNHLYFYWYRQILGQKVEFLVSFYNNEISEKSEIFDDQFSVERPDGSNFTLKIRSTKLEDSAMYFCASRSGTGAYEQYFGPGTRLTVT.

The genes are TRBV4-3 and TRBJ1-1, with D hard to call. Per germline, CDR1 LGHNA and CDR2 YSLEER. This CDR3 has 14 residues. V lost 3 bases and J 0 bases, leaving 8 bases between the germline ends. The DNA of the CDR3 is TGCGCCAGCAGCCATCACGCATTGAACACTGAAGCTTTCTTT. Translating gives CASSHHALNTEAFF.

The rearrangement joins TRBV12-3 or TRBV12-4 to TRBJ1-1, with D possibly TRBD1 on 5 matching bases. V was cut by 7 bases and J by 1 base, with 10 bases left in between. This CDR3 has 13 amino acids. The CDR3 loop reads CASIRDANTEAFF. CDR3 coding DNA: TGTGCCAGCATCCGGGACGCGAACACTGAAGCTTTCTTT.

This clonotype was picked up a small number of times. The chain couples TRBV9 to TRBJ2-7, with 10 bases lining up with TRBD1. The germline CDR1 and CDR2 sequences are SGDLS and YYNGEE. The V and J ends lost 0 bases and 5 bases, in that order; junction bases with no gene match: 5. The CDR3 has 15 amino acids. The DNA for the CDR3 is TGTGCCAGCAGCGTAGCGGGGACAGGGGTCCACGAGCAGTACTTC. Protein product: CASSVAGTGVHEQYF. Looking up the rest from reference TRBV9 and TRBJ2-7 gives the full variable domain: DSGVTQTPKHLITATGQRVTLRCSPRSGDLSVYWYQQSLDQGLQFLIQYYNGEERAKGNILERFSAQQFPDLHSELNLSSLELGDSALYFCASSVAGTGVHEQYFGPGTRLTVT.

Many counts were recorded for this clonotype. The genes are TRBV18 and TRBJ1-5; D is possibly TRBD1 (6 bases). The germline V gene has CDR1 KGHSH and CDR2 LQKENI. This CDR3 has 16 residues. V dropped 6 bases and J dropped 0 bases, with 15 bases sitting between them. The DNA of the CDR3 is TGTGCCAGCTCGCGGACAGCCGACTATAGCAATCAGCCCCAGCATTTT. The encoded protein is CASSRTADYSNQPQHF.

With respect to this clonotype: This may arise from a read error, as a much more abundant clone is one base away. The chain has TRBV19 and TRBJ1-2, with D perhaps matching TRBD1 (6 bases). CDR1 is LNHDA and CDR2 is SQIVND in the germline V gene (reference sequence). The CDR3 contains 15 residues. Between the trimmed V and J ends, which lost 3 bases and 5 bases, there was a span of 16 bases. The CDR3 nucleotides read TGTGCCAGTAGTATCGGCGCAGGGGTCGAGTATGGCTACACCTTC. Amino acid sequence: CASSIGAGVEYGYTF.

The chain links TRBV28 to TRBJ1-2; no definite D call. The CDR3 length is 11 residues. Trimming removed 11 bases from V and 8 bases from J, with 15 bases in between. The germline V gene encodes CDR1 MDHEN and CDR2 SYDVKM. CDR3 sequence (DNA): TGTGCCGCCTCTGGGCAGTTGGGCTACACCTTC. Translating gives CAASGQLGYTF.

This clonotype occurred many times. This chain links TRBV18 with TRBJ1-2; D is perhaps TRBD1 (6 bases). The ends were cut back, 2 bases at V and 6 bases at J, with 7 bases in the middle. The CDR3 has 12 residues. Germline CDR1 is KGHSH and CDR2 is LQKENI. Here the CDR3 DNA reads TGTGCCAGCTCACCAACAGGGAATGGCTACACCTTC. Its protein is CASSPTGNGYTF.